This entry features one T cell receptor (beta chain) sequence. The data were taken from a study of blood T cell repertoires in COVID-19. CDR1 LGHNA and CDR2 YNFKEQ come from the germline V gene. V was shortened by 0 bases and J by 4 bases, with 18 bases between the two germline ends. The CDR3 totals 17 residues. The protocol was immunoSEQ multiplex PCR, while the TCRdb copy is restricted to in-frame clones and leaves out a portion. In the table there are roughly 190,000 clones, roughly four fifths of which are singletons. Clinical history as reported by participants underpinned cohort assignment. The receptor's source is a middle-aged man who had recovered from COVID-19. Specimen: PBMCs or T cells enriched from blood (not recorded which). The chain joins TRBV4-2 to TRBJ1-2; no firm D call. The CDR3 nucleotides read TGTGCCAGCAGCCAAGATCTGGACTTCATGTCAGGCTATGGCTACACCTTC. Translating gives CASSQDLDFMSGYGYTF.